This TCR beta chain stems from a study of blood T cell repertoires in COVID-19 (dated by TCRdb to 2020 to 2021). Notes on the research overall: Samples from collaborators originated in the United States, Italy and Spain and spanned both the acute and convalescent phases of COVID-19. The repertoires were released in a freely available public database intended as a resource for research on the immune response to SARS-CoV-2. Sample metadata almost always included a de-identified subject ID, COVID-19 status, age in years and sex. Samples came from the ongoing ImmuneRACE study (first 160 participants) plus 1,254 subjects from 6 global collaborators. Where HLA class I and class II types were available, the types were taken from metadata supplied by the sample provider, not from assay-based typing. The dataset comprised deeply sampled blood TCRbeta repertoires from subjects exposed to, actively infected with, or recovered from COVID-19. The material from the prospective study consisted of cDNA or gDNA derived from T cells, B-cell-depleted T cells, or PBMCs.

Each collaborating institution followed its own protocols to collect whole blood in K2EDTA tubes. For TCRbeta analysis, collaborator samples were shipped as frozen whole blood, as isolated PBMCs, or as DNA extracted from either sample type. CDR1 SGHNT and CDR2 YYREEE were looked up in the germline V gene (reference sequence). The CDR3, cysteine through phenylalanine, is 17 amino acids long. The DNA shown is the 51-base CDR3, in frame from base 1. From V the trimming removes 5 bases and from J it removes 0 bases, while the gene matches leave 10 bases of the junction unaccounted for. Of note for this clone: The specificity of this receptor is unknown. Base quality data are lacking; no much larger clone is found one base away.

TCRbeta CDR3 regions were amplified from genomic DNA by means of the immunoSEQ Assay, a bias-controlled multiplex PCR. Per the original workflow: The number of nucleated cells in each sample was estimated from the amplification of reference gene primers within the assay. Sequence reads were collapsed and filtered to measure the absolute abundance of every unique TCRbeta CDR3 rearrangement. Productive Simpson clonality was computed per sample as the square root of Simpson's diversity index over productive rearrangements. The immuneACCESS repertoire file appears here via TCRdb, limited to in-frame rearrangements. These files lack a portion of the clones; in checked studies, under half of the deficit traces to unresolved V genes, and the cause of the others is not known. V, J and clone size were drawn from that table, and D and trimming were deduced from the DNA. Counted in this sample were fewer than 130,000 clones; roughly 85% of them appeared once. 16% of the sample is taken by the ten largest.

What the research found in general, with its limitations: The quantity of clinical and demographic metadata differed by source and by participant and was supplied without curation.

Sequencing used peripheral blood. The origin of this receptor is a woman older than 75 with active or convalescent COVID-19. The sequence links TRBV5-4 to TRBJ2-1; TRBD2 agrees with 8 junctional bases. The DNA reads as follows: TGTGCCAGCAGTCGTGGAGGCGCGGGAGGCTCCTACAATGAGCAGTTCTTC. It specifies CASSRGGAGGSYNEQFF.